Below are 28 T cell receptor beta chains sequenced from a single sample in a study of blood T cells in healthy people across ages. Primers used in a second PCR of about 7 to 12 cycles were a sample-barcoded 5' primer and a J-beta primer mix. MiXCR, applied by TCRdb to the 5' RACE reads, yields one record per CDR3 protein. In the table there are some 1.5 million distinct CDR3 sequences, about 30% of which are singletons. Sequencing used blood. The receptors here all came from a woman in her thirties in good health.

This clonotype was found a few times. The CDR3 DNA sequence: TGTGCCAGCGGGACAGGGGTGCATCAGCCCCAGCATTTT. It codes for CASGTGVHQPQHF. V gene TRBV12-3 or TRBV12-4 combines with J gene TRBJ1-5; TRBD1 matches at 10 bases. V was pared by 8 bases and J by 5 bases, with 3 bases of the junction left unmatched. CDR3 length equals 13 residues.

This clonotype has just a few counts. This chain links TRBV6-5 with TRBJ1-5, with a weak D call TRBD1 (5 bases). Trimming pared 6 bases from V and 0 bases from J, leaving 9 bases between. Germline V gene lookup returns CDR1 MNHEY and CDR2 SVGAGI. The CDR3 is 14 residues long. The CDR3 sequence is CASRTGTSNQPQHF. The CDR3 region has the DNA TGTGCCAGCAGGACCGGGACTAGCAATCAGCCCCAGCATTTT.

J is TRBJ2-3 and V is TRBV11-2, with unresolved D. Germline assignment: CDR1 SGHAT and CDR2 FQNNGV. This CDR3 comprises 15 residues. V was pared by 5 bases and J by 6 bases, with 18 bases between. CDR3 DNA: TGTGCCAGCAGCCCAATCGACATCCGCAGCGATACGCAGTATTTT. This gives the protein CASSPIDIRSDTQYF.

Written as DNA, the CDR3 is TGTGCCAGCAGAACAGGGGTCACAGAGACCCAGTACTTC. Translation gives CASRTGVTETQYF. The gene calls are TRBV6-1 and TRBJ2-5; TRBD1 aligns across 7 bases. The V gene's germline CDR1 is MNHNS and CDR2 SASEGT. V trimming: 6 bases; J trimming: 4 bases; junction bases outside the gene matches: 5. This CDR3 comprises 13 residues.

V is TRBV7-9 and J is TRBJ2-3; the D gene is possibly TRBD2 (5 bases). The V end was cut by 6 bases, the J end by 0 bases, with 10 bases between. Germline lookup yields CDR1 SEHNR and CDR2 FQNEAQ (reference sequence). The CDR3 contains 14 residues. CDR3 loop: CASRRSVSTDTQYF. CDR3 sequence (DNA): TGTGCCAGCAGGCGTAGCGTTAGCACAGATACGCAGTATTTT.

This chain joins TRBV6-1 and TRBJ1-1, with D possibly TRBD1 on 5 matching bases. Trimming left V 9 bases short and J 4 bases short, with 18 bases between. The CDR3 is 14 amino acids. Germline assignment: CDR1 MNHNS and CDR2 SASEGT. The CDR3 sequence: CASSPQEKVTEAFF. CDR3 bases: TGTGCCAGTAGCCCACAGGAGAAAGTCACTGAAGCTTTCTTT.

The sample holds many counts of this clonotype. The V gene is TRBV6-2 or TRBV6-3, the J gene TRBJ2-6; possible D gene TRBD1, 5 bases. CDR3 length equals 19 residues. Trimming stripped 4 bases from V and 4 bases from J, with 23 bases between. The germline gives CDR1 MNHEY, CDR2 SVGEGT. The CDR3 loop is CASSSLTDSLLAGANVLTF. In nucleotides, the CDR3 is TGTGCCAGCAGTTCCTTGACAGACAGCCTTCTGGCCGGGGCCAACGTCCTGACTTTC.

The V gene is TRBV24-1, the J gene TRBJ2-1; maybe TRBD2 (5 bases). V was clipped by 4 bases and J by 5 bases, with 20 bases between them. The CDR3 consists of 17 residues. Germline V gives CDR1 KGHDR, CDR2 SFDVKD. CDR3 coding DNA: TGTGCCACCAGTGACCTATGGGATACTAGATCTCACAATGAGCAGTTCTTC. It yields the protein CATSDLWDTRSHNEQFF.

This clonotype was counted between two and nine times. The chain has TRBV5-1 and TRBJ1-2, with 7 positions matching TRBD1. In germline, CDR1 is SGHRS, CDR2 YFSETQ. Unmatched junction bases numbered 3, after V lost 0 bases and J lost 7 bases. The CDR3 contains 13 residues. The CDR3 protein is CASSLETGIGYTF. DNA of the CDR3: TGCGCCAGCAGCTTGGAGACAGGGATTGGCTACACCTTC. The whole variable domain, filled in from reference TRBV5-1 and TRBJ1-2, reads KAGVTQTPRYLIKTRGQQVTLSCSPISGHRSVSWYQQTPGQGLQFLFEYFSETQRNKGNFPGRFSGRQFSNSRSEMNVSTLELGDSALYLCASSLETGIGYTFGSGTRLTVV.

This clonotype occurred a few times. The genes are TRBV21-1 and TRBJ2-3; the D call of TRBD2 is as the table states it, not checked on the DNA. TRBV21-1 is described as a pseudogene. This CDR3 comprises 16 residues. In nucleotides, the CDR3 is TGTGCCAGCAGCAATTGTAGCGGGAGGACCACAGATACGCAGTATTTT. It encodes CASSNCSGRTTDTQYF.

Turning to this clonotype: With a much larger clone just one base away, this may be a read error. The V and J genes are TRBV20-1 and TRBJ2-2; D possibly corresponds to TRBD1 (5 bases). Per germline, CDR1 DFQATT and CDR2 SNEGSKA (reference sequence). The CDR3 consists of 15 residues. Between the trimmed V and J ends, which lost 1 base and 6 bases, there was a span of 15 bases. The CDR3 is CSARAGQTDAGELFF. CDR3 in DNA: TGCAGTGCTAGAGCTGGTCAGACAGACGCCGGGGAGCTGTTTTTT.

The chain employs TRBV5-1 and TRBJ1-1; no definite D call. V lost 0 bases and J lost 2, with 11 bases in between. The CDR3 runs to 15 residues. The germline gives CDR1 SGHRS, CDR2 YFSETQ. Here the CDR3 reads CASSLAVVSNTEAFF. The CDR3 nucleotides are TGCGCCAGCAGCTTGGCTGTCGTCAGTAACACTGAAGCTTTCTTT.

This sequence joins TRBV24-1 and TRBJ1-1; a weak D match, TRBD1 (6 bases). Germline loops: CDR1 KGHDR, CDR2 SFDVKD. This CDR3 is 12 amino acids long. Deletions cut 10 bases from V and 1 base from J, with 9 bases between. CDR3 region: CATGHPNTEAFF. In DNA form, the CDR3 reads TGTGCCACGGGACACCCGAACACTGAAGCTTTCTTT.

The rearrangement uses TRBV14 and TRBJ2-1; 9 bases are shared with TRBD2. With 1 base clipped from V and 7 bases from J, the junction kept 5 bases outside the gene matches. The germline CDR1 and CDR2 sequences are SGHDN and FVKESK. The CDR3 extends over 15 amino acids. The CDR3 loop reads CASSQGGRARNEQFF. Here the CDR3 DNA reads TGTGCCAGCAGCCAAGGCGGGAGGGCGCGGAATGAGCAGTTCTTC. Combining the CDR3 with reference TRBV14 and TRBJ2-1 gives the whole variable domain EAGVTQFPSHSVIEKGQTVTLRCDPISGHDNLYWYRRVMGKEIKFLLHFVKESKQDESGMPNNRFLAERTGGTYSTLKVQPAELEDSGVYFCASSQGGRARNEQFFGPGTRLTVL.

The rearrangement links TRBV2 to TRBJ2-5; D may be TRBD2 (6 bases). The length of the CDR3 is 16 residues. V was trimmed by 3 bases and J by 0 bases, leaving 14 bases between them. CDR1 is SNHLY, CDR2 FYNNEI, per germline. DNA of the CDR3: TGTGCCAGCAGTGAGGGGGGTAGCAGGCACCAAGAGACCCAGTACTTC. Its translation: CASSEGGSRHQETQYF.

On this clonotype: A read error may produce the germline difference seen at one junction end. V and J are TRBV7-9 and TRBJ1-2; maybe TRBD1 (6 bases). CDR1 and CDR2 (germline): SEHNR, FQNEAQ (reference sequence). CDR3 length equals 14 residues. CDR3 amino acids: CACSSGTHNYGYTF. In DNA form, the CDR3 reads TGTGCCTGCAGCTCCGGGACACATAACTATGGCTACACCTTC.

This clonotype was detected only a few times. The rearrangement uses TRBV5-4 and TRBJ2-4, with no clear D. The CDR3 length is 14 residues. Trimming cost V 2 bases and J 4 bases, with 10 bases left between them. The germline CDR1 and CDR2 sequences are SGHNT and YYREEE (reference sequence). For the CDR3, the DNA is TGTGCCAGCAGCTTCTATAACCTGAAAAACATTCAGTACTTC. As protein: CASSFYNLKNIQYF.

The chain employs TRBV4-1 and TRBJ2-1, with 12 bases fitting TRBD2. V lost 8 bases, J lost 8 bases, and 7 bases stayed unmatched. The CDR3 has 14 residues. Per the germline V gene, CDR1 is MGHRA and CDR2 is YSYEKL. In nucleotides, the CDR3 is TGCGCCAGCGCTCTAGCGGGAGGGCGGGATGAGCAGTTCTTC. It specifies CASALAGGRDEQFF.

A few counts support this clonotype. As DNA, the CDR3 is TGTGCCACCAGCAGAGGGGTCGCCAGGGAGATGAACATTCAGTACTTC. Its protein is CATSRGVAREMNIQYF. V and J are TRBV15 and TRBJ2-4; perhaps D is TRBD1 or TRBD2 (5 bases each). Germline V gene lookup returns CDR1 LNHNV and CDR2 YYDKDF (reference sequence). The V end was cut by 1 base, the J end by 7 bases, with 17 bases between. The CDR3 consists of 16 residues.

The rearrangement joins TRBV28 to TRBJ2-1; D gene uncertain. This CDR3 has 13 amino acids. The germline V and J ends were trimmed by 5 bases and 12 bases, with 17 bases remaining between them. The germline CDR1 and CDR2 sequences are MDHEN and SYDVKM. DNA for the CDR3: TGTGCCAGCAGTCCGCACGGCCCCGGCGGGCAGTTCTTC. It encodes CASSPHGPGGQFF.

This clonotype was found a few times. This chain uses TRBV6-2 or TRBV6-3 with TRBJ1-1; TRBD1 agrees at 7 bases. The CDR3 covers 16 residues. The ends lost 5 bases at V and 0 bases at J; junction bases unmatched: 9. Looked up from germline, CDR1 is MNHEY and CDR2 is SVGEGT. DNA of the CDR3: TGTGCCAGCAGTAGCGTGGGACAGTCTCTGAACACTGAAGCTTTCTTT. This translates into CASSSVGQSLNTEAFF.

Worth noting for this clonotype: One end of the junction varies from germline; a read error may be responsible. The CDR3 loop is CAGSLQGGQPQHF. The CDR3 nucleotides read TGTGCCGGCAGCCTACAGGGGGGACAGCCCCAGCATTTT. J is TRBJ1-5 and V is TRBV7-2; 8 bases are a match to TRBD1. The CDR3 spans 13 residues. From germline, CDR1 is SGHTA and CDR2 FQGNSA.

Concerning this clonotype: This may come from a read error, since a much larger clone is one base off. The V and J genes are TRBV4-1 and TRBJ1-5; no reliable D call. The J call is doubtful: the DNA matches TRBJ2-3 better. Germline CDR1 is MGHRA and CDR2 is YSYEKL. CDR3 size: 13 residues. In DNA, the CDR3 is TGCGCCAGCAGCCCAAACCTCGATCAGCCCCAGTATTTT. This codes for CASSPNLDQPQYF.

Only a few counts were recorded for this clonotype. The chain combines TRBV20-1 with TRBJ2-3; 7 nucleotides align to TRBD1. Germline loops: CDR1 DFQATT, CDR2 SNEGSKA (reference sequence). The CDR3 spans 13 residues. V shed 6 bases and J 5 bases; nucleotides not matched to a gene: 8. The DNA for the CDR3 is TGCAGTGCCAAGACAGGGTGGGAAGATACGCAGTATTTT. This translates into CSAKTGWEDTQYF.

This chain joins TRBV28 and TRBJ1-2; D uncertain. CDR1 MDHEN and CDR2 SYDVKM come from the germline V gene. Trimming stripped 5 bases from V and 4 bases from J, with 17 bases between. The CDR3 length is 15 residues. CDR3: CASSLPGSGPYGYTF. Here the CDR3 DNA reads TGTGCCAGCAGTCTCCCGGGGAGCGGACCCTATGGCTACACCTTC.

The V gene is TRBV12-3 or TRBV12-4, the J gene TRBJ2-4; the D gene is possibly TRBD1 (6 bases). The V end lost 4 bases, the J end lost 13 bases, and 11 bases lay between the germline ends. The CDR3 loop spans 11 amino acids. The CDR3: CASSYRQEQYF. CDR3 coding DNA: TGTGCCAGCAGTTACCGACAGGAGCAGTACTTC.

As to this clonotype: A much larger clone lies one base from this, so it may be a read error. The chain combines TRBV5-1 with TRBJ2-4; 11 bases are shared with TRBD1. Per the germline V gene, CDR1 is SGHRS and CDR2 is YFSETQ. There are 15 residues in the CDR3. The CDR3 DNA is TGCGCCAGCGGCTTGGGGGACAGGGGGTTCAACATTCAGTACTTC. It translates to CASGLGDRGFNIQYF.

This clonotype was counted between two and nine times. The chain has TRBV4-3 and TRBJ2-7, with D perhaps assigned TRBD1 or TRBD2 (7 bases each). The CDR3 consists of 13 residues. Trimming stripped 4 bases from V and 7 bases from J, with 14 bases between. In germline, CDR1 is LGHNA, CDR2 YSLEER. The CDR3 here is CASSPQGDYEQYF. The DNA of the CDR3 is TGCGCCAGCAGCCCTCAGGGGGACTATGAGCAGTACTTC.